This T cell receptor (beta chain) was sequenced for a study of blood T cell repertoires in COVID-19. Study background: Samples of COVID-19 (acute and convalescent) were obtained from the United States, Italy and Spain. T cells, B-cell-depleted T cells, or PBMCs supplied cDNA or gDNA.

This clone occurred a few times. A read error may produce the germline difference seen at one junction end. In the source study's methods: The authors estimated nucleated cell counts from reference gene primer amplification. TCRdb's table, derived via immunoSEQ multiplex PCR, lists solely in-frame clones and lacks some. V and J calls plus clone size are reproduced from that table; the DNA served to infer D and trimming. The profile shows around 71,000 clones, about 80% of them singletons. Germline CDR1 SEHNR, CDR2 FQNEAQ (reference sequence). The CDR3 is 14 amino acids. The material sequenced was peripheral blood. This sequence originates from a man between 65 and 85 years old with acute or convalescent COVID-19. This chain links TRBV7-9 with TRBJ2-7; a weak D match, TRBD2 (5 bases). The CDR3 protein is CASSLALSTYEQYF. CDR3 coding DNA: TGTGCCAGCAGCCTAGCCCTGTCTACCTACGAGCAGTACTTC.